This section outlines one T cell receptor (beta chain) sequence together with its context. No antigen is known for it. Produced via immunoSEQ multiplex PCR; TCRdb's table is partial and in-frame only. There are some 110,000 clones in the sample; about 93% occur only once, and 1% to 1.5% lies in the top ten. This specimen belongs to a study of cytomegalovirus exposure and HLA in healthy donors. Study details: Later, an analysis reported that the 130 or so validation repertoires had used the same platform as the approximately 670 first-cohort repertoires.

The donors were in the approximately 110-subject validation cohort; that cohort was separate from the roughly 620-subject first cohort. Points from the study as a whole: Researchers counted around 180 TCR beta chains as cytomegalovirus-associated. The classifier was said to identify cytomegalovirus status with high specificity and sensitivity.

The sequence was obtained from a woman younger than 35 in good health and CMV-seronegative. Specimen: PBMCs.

The CDR3 DNA reads TGCGCCAGCAGCCAAGAAGCAGGGGGCTACGATAACTACGAGCAGTACTTC. Amino acid sequence: CASSQEAGGYDNYEQYF. The chain links TRBV4-1 to TRBJ2-7; the match to TRBD1 covers 8 bases. Germline V gene lookup returns CDR1 MGHRA and CDR2 YSYEKL. The CDR3 totals 17 residues. V dropped 0 bases and J dropped 3; count of bases not matched to a gene: 10.